Following are 17 T cell receptor beta chains from one sample sequenced in a study of cytomegalovirus exposure and HLA in healthy donors. Measured with immunoSEQ multiplex PCR; TCRdb has only the in-frame clones, and not every one. Among 150,000 to 200,000 clones listed, around 82% were seen once. Sequences were obtained from PBMCs. The receptors here all came from a man aged 25 to 40 in good health and CMV-seropositive.

There are a few counts of this clone. The V and J genes are TRBV9 and TRBJ1-3; D is unclear. Looked up from germline, CDR1 is SGDLS and CDR2 is YYNGEE. V lost 4 bases and J lost 2, with 13 bases in between. The CDR3 runs 15 residues. CDR3 sequence reads: CASSPGSSAGNTIYF. In DNA form, the CDR3 reads TGTGCCAGCAGCCCTGGGAGTTCCGCTGGAAACACCATATATTTT.

The chain joins TRBV6-5 to TRBJ1-4; D remains unclear. The CDR3 loop spans 15 amino acids. Trimming pared 0 bases from V and 4 bases from J, leaving 9 bases between. Germline CDR1 and CDR2: MNHEY and SVGAGI. The CDR3 coding sequence is TGTGCCAGCAGTTACTCTCGGCGGAGTAATGAAAAACTGTTTTTT. Amino acid sequence: CASSYSRRSNEKLFF.

This clone was seen ten or more times. The chain is built from TRBV6-1 and TRBJ2-1, with D possibly matching TRBD1 (6 bases). The germline V and J ends were trimmed by 3 bases and 5 bases, with 8 bases remaining between them. This CDR3 has 13 residues. CDR1 and CDR2 from the germline V gene are MNHNS and SASEGT. CDR3 sequence reads: CASSEGAHNEQFF. For the CDR3, the DNA is TGTGCCAGCAGTGAGGGGGCACACAATGAGCAGTTCTTC.

This clone was counted a single time. The chain joins TRBV11-2 to TRBJ1-6; 7 bases fit TRBD1. CDR3 size: 18 residues. Germline trimming cut 7 bases from V and 0 bases from J; bases unmatched to any gene: 12. Germline CDR1 SGHAT, CDR2 FQNNGV. The CDR3 nucleotides are TGTGCCAGCACCTTCGTGACACAGGGGTTCTCCTATAATTCACCCCTCCACTTT. Its protein product is CASTFVTQGFSYNSPLHF.

The chain joins TRBV29-1 to TRBJ2-5; 9 bases agree with TRBD1. The V and J ends lost 7 bases and 2 bases, in that order; junction bases with no gene match: 8. This CDR3 comprises 14 residues. CDR1 is SQVTM and CDR2 is ANQGSEA in the germline V gene. CDR3: CSGDREGQQETQYF. The CDR3 DNA follows: TGCAGCGGGGACAGGGAAGGACAACAAGAGACCCAGTACTTC.

This chain links TRBV19 with TRBJ2-7; TRBD2 is a possible D gene (6 bases). Germline V gene sequence: CDR1 LNHDA, CDR2 SQIVND (reference sequence). V lost 4 bases and J lost 5, with 21 bases in between. The CDR3 is made up of 16 amino acids. In DNA, the CDR3 is TGTGCCAGTAGTAGCCCTAAAAGCCGGGGGAACGACGAGCAGTACTTC. It translates to CASSSPKSRGNDEQYF.

The V call is TRBV27, the J call TRBJ1-1; D not resolved. This CDR3 is built from 14 residues. Trimming stripped 3 bases from V and 8 bases from J, with 16 bases between. The germline V gene encodes CDR1 MNHEY and CDR2 SMNVEV (reference sequence). The CDR3 region is CASSLGSYFGEAFF. CDR3 in DNA: TGTGCCAGCAGTTTGGGCAGCTATTTTGGAGAAGCTTTCTTT.

The rearrangement uses TRBV6-4 and TRBJ2-3; D is possibly TRBD2 (6 bases). CDR1 is MRHNA and CDR2 is SNTAGT in the germline V gene. V lost 6 bases and J lost 2, with 24 bases in between. The CDR3 covers 18 residues. The CDR3 DNA reads TGTGCCAGCAGCGAAAACCGGGACTCCCATATCGACACAGATACGCAGTATTTT. This codes for CASSENRDSHIDTDTQYF.

This chain joins TRBV7-9 and TRBJ2-2; D ambiguous. Germline assignment: CDR1 SEHNR and CDR2 FQNEAQ (reference sequence). V was shortened by 7 bases and J by 8 bases, with 11 bases between the two germline ends. The CDR3 is 12 residues long. CDR3 nucleotide sequence: TGTGCCAGCACCATTAGTCGAGGGGAGCTGTTTTTT. This sequence encodes CASTISRGELFF.

The V call is TRBV6-5, the J call TRBJ2-2, with a tentative D call TRBD2 (6 bases). The CDR3 has 12 residues. The V gene lost 10 bases and the J gene lost 4 bases, with 10 bases spanning the gap. CDR1 MNHEY and CDR2 SVGAGI come from the germline V gene. The CDR3 loop reads CATRGTTGELFF. DNA for the CDR3: TGTGCCACACGGGGGACCACCGGGGAGCTGTTTTTT.

This rearrangement joins TRBV7-4 to TRBJ2-5; 11 nucleotides line up with TRBD2. The CDR3 has 16 residues. With V trimmed by 4 bases and J by 5 bases, 9 bases remained unmatched. Looked up from germline, CDR1 is SGHVT and CDR2 is SQSDAQ. The CDR3 DNA follows: TGTGCCAGCAGCTCGGAGGCGACTAGCGGGGATGAGACCCAGTACTTC. Its translation: CASSSEATSGDETQYF.

The rearrangement uses TRBV5-1 and TRBJ2-7, with 9 bases lining up with TRBD2. Germline V gene lookup returns CDR1 SGHRS and CDR2 YFSETQ. CDR3 length: 15 amino acids. The V segment lost 4 bases and the J segment 6 bases; nucleotides outside the gene matches: 11. The CDR3 loop is CASSGGFSGRAEQYF. The CDR3 coding sequence is TGCGCCAGCAGCGGCGGGTTTAGCGGGAGAGCCGAGCAGTACTTC.

This clone was observed once. The chain couples TRBV29-1 to TRBJ1-1, with TRBD1 matching 8 bases. Germline CDR1 SQVTM, CDR2 ANQGSEA. Germline trimming cut 7 bases from V and 6 bases from J; bases unmatched to any gene: 10. CDR3 length: 13 residues. This CDR3 reads CSARPDREPEAFF. The CDR3 DNA reads TGCAGCGCCAGACCGGACAGGGAACCTGAAGCTTTCTTT.

This rearrangement joins TRBV10-3 to TRBJ2-7, with 7 nucleotides matching TRBD1. After removal of 3 bases from V and 2 bases from J, the junction contained 7 bases not matched to a gene. Germline V CDR1 and CDR2: ENHRY, SYGVKD. The CDR3 length is 15 residues. CDR3: CAISEPTGTAYEQYF. In DNA, the CDR3 is TGTGCCATCAGTGAACCTACCGGGACAGCCTACGAGCAGTACTTC.

The chain combines TRBV11-2 with TRBJ2-1; a weak D match, TRBD2 (5 bases). From germline, CDR1 is SGHAT and CDR2 FQNNGV. The CDR3 is made up of 13 amino acids. The germline V and J ends were trimmed by 6 bases and 10 bases, with 16 bases remaining between them. The CDR3 region has the DNA TGTGCCAGCAGGCACTGGGGAGTTGACGAGCAGTTCTTC. It encodes CASRHWGVDEQFF.

The chain joins TRBV15 to TRBJ2-1; D possibly corresponds to TRBD2 (6 bases). Germline CDR1 LNHNV, CDR2 YYDKDF (reference sequence). V was pared by 0 bases and J by 1 base, with 7 bases between. The CDR3 has 15 residues. CDR3 loop: CATSRDGGSYNEQFF. CDR3 sequence (DNA): TGTGCCACCAGCAGAGACGGGGGATCCTACAATGAGCAGTTCTTC.

The rearrangement links TRBV7-9 to TRBJ2-3; 7 bases map to TRBD1. Germline V lookup: CDR1 SEHNR, CDR2 FQNEAQ (reference sequence). After removal of 7 bases from V and 1 base from J, the junction contained 8 bases not matched to a gene. This CDR3 contains 15 residues. CDR3 in amino acids: CASIPRGGGTDTQYF. CDR3 bases: TGTGCCAGCATCCCCCGAGGGGGCGGCACAGATACGCAGTATTTT. Filled out from reference TRBV7-9 and TRBJ2-3, the complete variable domain reads DTGVSQNPRHKITKRGQNVTFRCDPISEHNRLYWYRQTLGQGPEFLTYFQNEAQLEKSRLLSDRFSAERPKGSFSTLEIQRTEQGDSAMYLCASIPRGGGTDTQYFGPGTRLTVL.